These T cell receptor beta chains were read from a single sample in a study of beta chain features in type 1 diabetes. Clones were read by immunoSEQ multiplex PCR, and TCRdb kept only the in-frame ones, dropping some. This repertoire shows about 320,000 clones, around 15% found once; its top ten account for about 6.7%. Material: central memory CD4+ T cells from blood. The receptors stem from a man aged 30-40 years in good health. The CDR3 runs from the conserved cysteine through the conserved F or W. Each record gives: D gene, J gene, V gene, clone size, CDR3 protein, CDR3 DNA. The D gene is left open where the match is weak. Clone size is not always given. Where it is, it says once, few, many or a class for expanded clones.

NA	TRBJ1-6	TRBV6-5	few	CASRTAGANSPLHF	TGTGCCAGCAGGACCGCGGGAGCCAATTCACCCCTCCACTTT
TRBD2	TRBJ2-1	TRBV4-3	few	CASSQELANEQFF	TGCGCCAGCAGCCAAGAACTAGCGAATGAGCAGTTCTTC
NA	TRBJ1-5	TRBV5-6	NA	CASSLGGYSNQPQHF	TGTGCCAGCAGCCTCGGCGGTTATAGCAATCAGCCCCAGCATTTT
TRBD1	TRBJ1-6	TRBV6-5	NA	CASSYRPRGQDSPLHF	TGTGCCAGCAGTTACCGTCCTAGGGGGCAAGATTCACCCCTCCACTTT
TRBD1	TRBJ1-2	TRBV5-4	NA	CASSSGTGLGGYTF	TGTGCCAGCAGCTCCGGGACAGGGTTGGGCGGCTACACCTTC
TRBD2	TRBJ2-3	TRBV5-1	NA	CASSLSGGAGDTQYF	TGCGCCAGCAGCCTTAGCGGGGGGGCAGGCGATACGCAGTATTTT
NA	TRBJ1-1	TRBV7-9	NA	CASSLAAVNTEAFF	TGTGCCAGCAGCTTAGCGGCAGTGAACACTGAAGCTTTCTTT
NA	TRBJ2-1	TRBV7-9	many	CASRGLRGDQQFF	TGTGCCAGCAGGGGATTGCGAGGGGATCAGCAGTTCTTC
TRBD1	TRBJ2-1	TRBV5-6	once	CASSLGDRGVNEQFF	TGTGCCAGCAGCTTAGGGGACAGGGGGGTCAATGAGCAGTTCTTC
NA	TRBJ2-5	TRBV7-2	few	CASSSGRQETQYF	TGTGCCAGCAGCTCCGGGCGCCAAGAGACCCAGTACTTC
TRBD1	TRBJ2-5	TRBV29-1	many	CSVDHGQGIRTQYF	TGCAGCGTTGATCATGGACAGGGGATCAGGACCCAGTACTTC
NA	TRBJ2-4	TRBV18	few	CASSPSLSPIGNIQYF	TGTGCCAGCTCACCGAGCTTATCCCCCATTGGTAACATTCAGTACTTC
NA	TRBJ1-1	TRBV7-2	NA	CASSLDWDPNTEAFF	TGTGCCAGCAGCTTAGATTGGGATCCGAACACTGAAGCTTTCTTT
TRBD1	TRBJ2-7	TRBV7-2	NA	CASSLVDRDSYEQYF	TGTGCCAGCAGCTTAGTCGACAGGGACTCCTACGAGCAGTACTTC
TRBD1	TRBJ1-2	TRBV6-5	few	CASGLPGQIDGYTF	TGTGCCAGCGGACTTCCGGGACAGATCGATGGCTACACCTTC
NA	TRBJ1-5	TRBV7-6	few	CASSPLNMGQPQHF	TGTGCCAGCAGCCCCCTTAATATGGGTCAGCCCCAGCATTTT
NA	TRBJ1-4	TRBV4-1	NA	CASSRGLNEKLFF	TGCGCCAGCAGCCGCGGACTTAATGAAAAACTGTTTTTT
NA	TRBJ2-1	TRBV19	NA	CASSRLGDNEQFF	TGTGCCAGTAGCAGACTAGGGGACAATGAGCAGTTCTTC
TRBD1	TRBJ2-1	TRBV29-1	few	CSVVVVRGRRAYNEQFF	TGCAGCGTTGTGGTCGTCAGGGGGCGTCGGGCCTACAATGAGCAGTTCTTC
NA	TRBJ2-1	TRBV10-3	many	CAISPGSRGYNEQFF	TGTGCCATCAGTCCCGGGAGCCGCGGCTACAATGAGCAGTTCTTC
TRBD1	TRBJ1-1	TRBV5-4	NA	CASRLGTGVNEAFF	TGTGCCAGCAGGCTGGGCACAGGGGTCAATGAAGCTTTCTTT
TRBD1	TRBJ1-6	TRBV6-6	NA	CASSLDRVGNSPLHF	TGTGCCAGCAGTCTGGACAGGGTTGGTAATTCACCCCTCCACTTT
NA	TRBJ2-2	TRBV5-5	NA	CASRRMAGELFF	TGTGCCAGCAGGCGGATGGCCGGGGAGCTGTTTTTT
TRBD2	TRBJ2-2	TRBV6-5	few	CASSYRLAGNTGELFF	TGTGCCAGCAGTTACAGACTAGCGGGGAACACCGGGGAGCTGTTTTTT
TRBD2	TRBJ2-3	TRBV5-4	NA	CASSLDGGGRTDTQYF	TGTGCCAGCAGCTTGGACGGGGGAGGGCGGACAGATACGCAGTATTTT